This T cell receptor beta chain is drawn from a study of blood T cell repertoires in COVID-19. Overall study: The cDNA or gDNA used as material had been derived from T cells, B-cell-depleted T cells, or PBMCs.

The length of the CDR3 is 15 residues. Germline V lookup: CDR1 MNHEY, CDR2 SVGAGI. Trimming cost V 8 bases and J 5 bases; bases outside gene matches: 11. TCRdb's copy holds only in-frame clones and misses some; the assay was immunoSEQ multiplex PCR. The repertoire consists of roughly 320,000 clones, with about 87% occurring once and the leading ten covering over 1%. What was sequenced was peripheral blood. This receptor was taken from a man in his sixties or seventies with acute or convalescent COVID-19. The V and J genes are TRBV6-5 and TRBJ2-5, with 10 bases lining up with TRBD1. CDR3 coding DNA: TGTGCCAGCCCCCCGATCCCGGGACAGGGGGAGACCCAGTACTTC. Its translation: CASPPIPGQGETQYF.